This TCR beta chain was obtained from a study of T cell repertoires in cytomegalovirus infection. Study overall: Public TCR beta signatures were indicative of both CMV infection and a matching HLA type. Regarding the study as a whole: HLA-C-restricted CMV clonotypes gave the most frequent clonotype in two of eight donors. People with CMV and the relevant HLA were identified by cumulative public TCR beta family frequency.

This clonotype was picked up many times. The antigen remains undetermined. Each CDR3 protein is one row after TCRdb ran MiXCR on the reads. This table holds around 300,000 distinct CDR3 sequences, roughly 9.5% found once. This receptor was obtained from a human donor in good health (CMV status not recorded). Some clones in this sample may be carry-over from other donors' samples. Input material: PBMCs.

CDR3 coding DNA: TGTGCCAGCAGCTTAGGTACAGGTAATGAAGCTTTCTTT. Translating it yields CASSLGTGNEAFF. This sequence joins TRBV7-9 and TRBJ1-1, with D perhaps TRBD1 (5 bases). Germline CDR1 is SEHNR and CDR2 is FQNEAQ (reference sequence). The CDR3 contains 13 residues. Trimming removed 1 base at V and 7 bases at J, with 10 bases between.